A selection of T cell receptor beta chains follows, all from one sample in a study of blood T cell repertoires in COVID-19. TCRdb's table, derived via immunoSEQ multiplex PCR, lists solely in-frame clones and lacks some. The data hold 100,000 to 120,000 clones, with around 81% observed a single time. The sequenced sample consisted of peripheral blood. The origin of the receptors is a man aged 80 or over with acute or convalescent COVID-19. Both conserved end residues are part of each CDR3. The order of the fields is V gene, J gene, CDR3 protein.

TRBV7-9	TRBJ1-2	CASSSGTAYGYTF
TRBV5-1	TRBJ2-2	CASSGGLAGVPGELFF
TRBV5-1	TRBJ2-1	CASSGLSRGPNNEQFF
TRBV28	TRBJ1-4	CASSLKSAGTPIEKLFF
TRBV10-3	TRBJ1-1	CAIKIGAGRTGNEAFF
TRBV4-2	TRBJ1-3	CASSHLRQGNQGGNTIYF
TRBV5-1	TRBJ1-2	CASAGNTIYGYTF
TRBV5-1	TRBJ2-1	CASSLESGRATSYNEQFF
TRBV19	TRBJ2-1	CASGSPGQLYNEQFF
TRBV11-3	TRBJ2-7	CASSYRTGSPGEQYF
TRBV19	TRBJ2-1	CASSTSGRVNEQFF
TRBV15	TRBJ2-2	CATDREGRRTGELFF
TRBV2	TRBJ1-4	CASSGAGTGTEKLFF
TRBV27	TRBJ1-2	CASSEGTGGFYGYTF
TRBV28	TRBJ1-2	CASSLGGRALWGYTF
TRBV5-4	TRBJ2-2	CASSPGGIGTGELFF
TRBV2	TRBJ1-2	CASMGTGNYGYTF
TRBV5-1	TRBJ2-7	CASSFVATGLKNEQYF
TRBV29-1	TRBJ1-1	CSVGQRNTEAFF
TRBV29-1	TRBJ1-5	CSIGQGRNQPQHF
TRBV6-2/TRBV6-3	TRBJ1-2	CASSYAGYGYTF
TRBV2	TRBJ2-5	CASSEDRSTETQYF
TRBV28	TRBJ1-1	CASSLRQGTAFF
TRBV7-8	TRBJ2-7	CASSLQTGEAYEQYF
TRBV9	TRBJ1-4	CASSVATGNPNEKLFF
TRBV14	TRBJ2-1	CASSQDLSTGLAGVFNEQFF
TRBV3-1/TRBV3-2	TRBJ2-7	CASSQGTGGSEQYF
TRBV6-5	TRBJ2-1	CASSTSGTSYNEQFF